The 30 T cell receptor beta chains listed next were all sequenced from one sample in a study of blood T cell repertoires in COVID-19. TCRdb keeps only in-frame clones here, not all; method: immunoSEQ multiplex PCR. The sample has about 270,000 clones, around four fifths seen once. The sequenced material came from peripheral blood. These receptors all stem from a woman in her forties or fifties with active or convalescent COVID-19.

This chain uses TRBV28 with TRBJ1-6; no reliable D call. The V and J ends lost 3 bases and 0 bases respectively, with 12 bases between them. The CDR3 extends over 17 amino acids. The germline V gene encodes CDR1 MDHEN and CDR2 SYDVKM. For the CDR3, the DNA is TGTGCCAGCAGTTTCGCAAGAGGGCCCTCCTATAATTCACCCCTCCACTTT. Protein product: CASSFARGPSYNSPLHF.

The chain employs TRBV28 and TRBJ1-5; tentatively, D is TRBD1 (6 bases). CDR1 is MDHEN and CDR2 is SYDVKM in the germline V gene. V gave up 3 bases and J gave up 7 bases, with 13 bases separating them. The CDR3 runs to 14 residues. CDR3 sequence: CASSLGGPGQPQHF. The DNA for the CDR3 is TGTGCCAGCAGTTTGGGGGGGCCTGGGCAGCCCCAGCATTTT.

The chain uses TRBV19 and TRBJ2-5; the match to TRBD1 covers 9 bases. After removal of 4 bases from V and 5 bases from J, the junction contained 8 bases not matched to a gene. CDR3 length: 15 residues. CDR1 and CDR2 (germline): LNHDA, SQIVND (reference sequence). In DNA form, the CDR3 reads TGTGCCAGTAGTAGATACGGGACAGGGTGGGAGACCCAGTACTTC. It encodes CASSRYGTGWETQYF.

The gene calls are TRBV28 and TRBJ1-6; D is undetermined. Germline V gene data show CDR1 as MDHEN and CDR2 as SYDVKM. Trimming left V 3 bases short and J 4 bases short, with 13 bases between. The CDR3 is 16 amino acids. CDR3 sequence (DNA): TGTGCCAGCAGTTTTGGCCGCGGGTCTTATAATTCACCCCTCCACTTT. It specifies CASSFGRGSYNSPLHF. The whole variable domain, filled in from reference TRBV28 and TRBJ1-6, reads DVKVTQSSRYLVKRTGEKVFLECVQDMDHENMFWYRQDPGLGLRLIYFSYDVKMKEKGDIPEGYSVSREKKERFSLILESASTNQTSMYLCASSFGRGSYNSPLHFGNGTRLTVT.

The chain recombines TRBV29-1 with TRBJ2-1; a possible D gene is TRBD1 (5 bases). The CDR3 runs 12 residues. Germline V lookup: CDR1 SQVTM, CDR2 ANQGSEA. The CDR3 coding sequence is TGCAGTAGGGGTGAATCCTACAATGAGCAGTTCTTC. Its protein is CSRGESYNEQFF.

The chain joins TRBV28 to TRBJ1-1; TRBD1 might be the D (6 bases). The CDR3 runs 15 residues. The V end was cut by 5 bases, the J end by 7 bases, with 20 bases between. Germline-derived CDR1 and CDR2 are MDHEN and SYDVKM. DNA for the CDR3: TGTGCCAGCAGTACTATAATCACCACAGGGTTTGAAGCTTTCTTT. Amino acid sequence: CASSTIITTGFEAFF.

The gene calls are TRBV21-1 and TRBJ1-5; the D call in the table, TRBD1, was not verified against the DNA. TRBV21-1 corresponds to a pseudogene. The CDR3 consists of 18 residues. The CDR3 coding sequence is TGTGCCAGCAGCAAAGAGGAAGGACATCGACTCCGCAATCAGCCCCAGCATTTT. Protein product: CASSKEEGHRLRNQPQHF.

This chain joins TRBV28 and TRBJ1-3; D may be TRBD1 (5 bases). The CDR3 loop spans 16 amino acids. Looked up from germline, CDR1 is MDHEN and CDR2 is SYDVKM. V lost 5 bases, J lost 0 bases, and 14 bases lay in between. CDR3 in amino acids: CASSPRTLSSGNTIYF. CDR3 bases: TGTGCCAGCAGTCCTCGGACACTTAGCTCTGGAAACACCATATATTTT.

The gene calls are TRBV28 and TRBJ2-7; no definite D call. Germline CDR1 MDHEN, CDR2 SYDVKM. Trimming took off 3 bases at V and 0 bases at J, with 6 bases between the two ends. The CDR3 contains 13 residues. The CDR3, as DNA: TGTGCCAGCAGTTTCCCGAGCTCCTACGAGCAGTACTTC. Amino acids: CASSFPSSYEQYF.

J is TRBJ1-2 and V is TRBV28, with D unresolved. V was clipped by 3 bases and J by 0 bases, with 8 bases between them. The CDR3 covers 14 residues. The germline gives CDR1 MDHEN, CDR2 SYDVKM. The CDR3 loop is CASSFLLTNYGYTF. The CDR3 bases are TGTGCCAGCAGTTTCCTACTGACTAACTATGGCTACACCTTC.

This chain joins TRBV6-5 and TRBJ2-1, with TRBD2 identical over 9 bases. This CDR3 contains 16 residues. Germline V gene data show CDR1 as MNHEY and CDR2 as SVGAGI. V was pared by 4 bases and J by 3 bases, with 7 bases of the junction left unmatched. CDR3 bases: TGTGCCAGCAGTTTCTCGGCTAGCGGGAACTACAATGAGCAGTTCTTC. Translating it yields CASSFSASGNYNEQFF.

Worth noting for this clone: Additional DNA sequences in this sample encode the identical CDR3. This rearrangement joins TRBV12-3 or TRBV12-4 to TRBJ1-1; D perhaps matches TRBD1 (5 bases). The CDR3 is 13 residues long. Trimming removed 0 bases from V and 4 bases from J, with 6 bases in between. The CDR3 sequence: CASSLAGGTEAFF. CDR3 nucleotides: TGTGCCAGCAGTTTAGCCGGGGGCACTGAAGCTTTCTTT.

The gene calls are TRBV6-6 and TRBJ1-1; 8 bases are a match to TRBD1. Trimming removed 2 bases from V and 3 bases from J; junction bases left unmatched: 2. In germline, CDR1 is MNHNY, CDR2 SVGAGI (reference sequence). The CDR3 length is 14 residues. Written as DNA, the CDR3 is TGTGCCAGCAGTTACCAGGGGGCAGACACTGAAGCTTTCTTT. It is translated as CASSYQGADTEAFF.

The chain couples TRBV7-9 to TRBJ2-5; 12 bases fit TRBD2. From germline, CDR1 is SEHNR and CDR2 FQNEAQ (reference sequence). J gave up 3 bases and V 4 bases, and 0 bases lay outside the gene matches. The CDR3 spans 14 residues. CDR3 DNA: TGTGCCAGCAGCTGGACTAGCGGGAAAGAGACCCAGTACTTC. Protein: CASSWTSGKETQYF. The variable domain in full, with the rest retrieved from reference TRBV7-9 and TRBJ2-5, is DTGVSQNPRHKITKRGQNVTFRCDPISEHNRLYWYRQTLGQGPEFLTYFQNEAQLEKSRLLSDRFSAERPKGSFSTLEIQRTEQGDSAMYLCASSWTSGKETQYFGPGTRLLVL.

This chain connects TRBV7-8 to TRBJ1-1, with a possible D match to TRBD1 (6 bases). The CDR3 runs 13 residues. CDR1 is SGHVS, CDR2 FQNEAQ, per germline. The V gene lost 2 bases and the J gene lost 6 bases, with 10 bases spanning the gap. Here the CDR3 DNA reads TGTGCCAGCAGCTTATCCGGGACATCTGAAGCTTTCTTT. Translation: CASSLSGTSEAFF.

The chain combines TRBV11-2 with TRBJ2-1; 10 nucleotides line up with TRBD2. The ends lost 3 bases at V and 5 bases at J; junction bases unmatched: 7. Germline V lookup: CDR1 SGHAT, CDR2 FQNNGV. The CDR3 runs 16 residues. The CDR3 sequence is CASSFRAGGNHNEQFF. Written as DNA, the CDR3 is TGTGCCAGCAGCTTCCGAGCGGGAGGGAATCACAATGAGCAGTTCTTC.

Remarks on this clone: Germline and junction disagree at one end, which may indicate a read error. V usage is TRBV6-5 and J usage is TRBJ2-5, with TRBD2 identical over 10 bases. Looked up from germline, CDR1 is MNHEY and CDR2 is SVGAGI. The CDR3 runs 15 residues. CDR3 bases: TGTGCCAGCAGAGGAACTAGCGGGAATGGAGAGGCCCAGTACTTC. Translating gives CASRGTSGNGEAQYF.

The V and J genes are TRBV19 and TRBJ1-3; 10 nucleotides align to TRBD1. The CDR3 is 15 amino acids. The junction had 11 bases not matched to a gene; V was cut back by 9 bases and J by 6 bases. The germline V gene has CDR1 LNHDA and CDR2 SQIVND (reference sequence). The CDR3 DNA sequence: TGTGCCAGCTCTCCCGGGACAGGGGAGGAAAACACCATATATTTT. Residues: CASSPGTGEENTIYF.

The CDR3 reads CASSRRTGSSNYGYTF. CDR3 nucleotide sequence: TGTGCCAGTAGTCGTCGGACAGGGTCCTCTAACTATGGCTACACCTTC. The rearrangement joins TRBV19 to TRBJ1-2; TRBD1 agrees at 8 bases. Germline V gene lookup returns CDR1 LNHDA and CDR2 SQIVND (reference sequence). J gave up 0 bases and V 5 bases, and 8 bases lay outside the gene matches. The CDR3 is 16 residues long.

The CDR3 reads CASRTSGIGEQYF. CDR3 nucleotides: TGTGCCAGCAGGACCTCGGGGATTGGAGAGCAGTACTTC. The V and J genes are TRBV6-5 and TRBJ2-7; possibly TRBD2 for D (5 bases). The CDR3 consists of 13 residues. Trimming removed 6 bases from V and 7 bases from J, with 16 bases in between. CDR1 and CDR2 from the germline V gene are MNHEY and SVGAGI.

The chain recombines TRBV14 with TRBJ1-1; D remains unclear. V was shortened by 1 base and J by 5 bases, with 5 bases between the two germline ends. CDR3 length: 12 residues. Germline assignment: CDR1 SGHDN and CDR2 FVKESK. The CDR3 sequence is CASSQVRTEAFF. In DNA form, the CDR3 reads TGTGCCAGCAGCCAAGTTCGGACTGAAGCTTTCTTT.

This clone has only a few counts. This sequence joins TRBV9 and TRBJ1-2; 11 positions agree with TRBD1. This CDR3 has 14 amino acids. Germline values: CDR1 SGDLS, CDR2 YYNGEE. Trimming removed 4 bases from V and 5 bases from J; junction bases left unmatched: 4. The DNA of the CDR3 is TGTGCCAGCAGCCCGGACAGGGGGCCTTATGGCTACACCTTC. Translated, it gives CASSPDRGPYGYTF.

This sequence joins TRBV9 and TRBJ1-3, with D possibly matching TRBD1 (5 bases). Trimming removed 0 bases at V and 1 base at J, with 17 bases between. Germline CDR1 reads SGDLS; CDR2 reads YYNGEE. The CDR3 extends over 18 amino acids. The CDR3 sequence: CASSVELPGPVSGNTIYF. In DNA form, the CDR3 reads TGTGCCAGCAGCGTAGAATTGCCAGGGCCGGTTTCTGGAAACACCATATATTTT.

The table lists this clone with a few counts. V is TRBV5-5 and J is TRBJ1-5; TRBD1 matches at 10 bases. V was pared by 3 bases and J by 2 bases, with 2 bases of the junction left unmatched. Germline values: CDR1 SGHKS, CDR2 YYEKEE (reference sequence). The CDR3 consists of 15 residues. CDR3 DNA: TGTGCCAGCAGCTCCGGGACAGGGGGCAATCAGCCCCAGCATTTT. Encoded protein: CASSSGTGGNQPQHF.

This clone was seen a single time. This chain joins TRBV6-1 and TRBJ2-3; D is ambiguous. The CDR3 consists of 13 residues. Germline-derived CDR1 and CDR2 are MNHNS and SASEGT. The V gene lost 1 base and the J gene lost 3 bases, with 5 bases spanning the gap. The CDR3 region is CASSEDGTDTQYF. Written as DNA, the CDR3 is TGTGCCAGCAGTGAAGACGGGACAGATACGCAGTATTTT.

Only one count was recorded for this clone. The chain couples TRBV28 to TRBJ1-1; 7 nucleotides line up with TRBD1. Germline V CDR1 and CDR2: MDHEN, SYDVKM. V lost 5 bases, J lost 1 base, and 4 bases stayed unmatched. The CDR3 covers 14 residues. The CDR3: CASSTYRGNTEAFF. Written as DNA, the CDR3 is TGTGCCAGCAGTACATACAGGGGGAACACTGAAGCTTTCTTT.

The rearrangement joins TRBV27 to TRBJ1-2; 9 bases align to TRBD1. Germline lookup yields CDR1 MNHEY and CDR2 SMNVEV (reference sequence). The CDR3 totals 16 residues. Trimming removed 1 base from V and 7 bases from J; junction bases left unmatched: 10. This CDR3 is CASSLFGTGWESGYTF. CDR3 bases: TGTGCCAGCAGTTTATTCGGGACAGGGTGGGAGAGTGGCTACACCTTC.

The rearrangement joins TRBV6-5 to TRBJ2-7, with 9 bases identical to TRBD2. V shed 4 bases and J 9 bases; nucleotides not matched to a gene: 10. The CDR3 extends over 14 amino acids. Germline V CDR1 and CDR2: MNHEY, SVGAGI. The CDR3 region has the DNA TGTGCCAGCAGTTCCACGGCGGGAGGGGTGGGGCAGTACTTC. This codes for CASSSTAGGVGQYF.

The J gene is TRBJ2-7, the V gene TRBV18, with TRBD2 matching over 7 bases. J was trimmed by 2 bases and V by 5 bases; bases with no gene match: 9. Looked up from germline, CDR1 is KGHSH and CDR2 is LQKENI. The CDR3 sequence is 15 residues long. The CDR3 DNA reads TGTGCCAGCTCAGCCAGCGGGACGGGCCCCTACGAGCAGTACTTC. Encoded protein: CASSASGTGPYEQYF.

This clone was seen repeatedly, ten times or more. The CDR3 DNA reads as TGTGCCAGGCCCGGGACAGGGACAAATTCACCCCTCCACTTT. Translating gives CARPGTGTNSPLHF. The chain links TRBV6-5 to TRBJ1-6; 9 positions agree with TRBD1. Germline V gives CDR1 MNHEY, CDR2 SVGAGI. With 9 bases clipped from V and 7 bases from J, the junction kept 7 bases outside the gene matches. The CDR3 runs to 14 residues.